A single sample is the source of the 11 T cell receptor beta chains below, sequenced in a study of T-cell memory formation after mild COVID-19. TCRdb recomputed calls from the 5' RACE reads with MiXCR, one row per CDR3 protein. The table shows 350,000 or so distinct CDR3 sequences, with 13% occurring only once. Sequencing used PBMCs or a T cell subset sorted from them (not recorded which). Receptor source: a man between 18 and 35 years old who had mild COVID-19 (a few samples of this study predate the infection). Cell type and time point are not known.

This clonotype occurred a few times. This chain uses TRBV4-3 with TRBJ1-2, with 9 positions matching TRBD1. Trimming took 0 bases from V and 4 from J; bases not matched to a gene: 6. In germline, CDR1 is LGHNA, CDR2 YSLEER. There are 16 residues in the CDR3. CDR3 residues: CASSQERTGDPYGYTF. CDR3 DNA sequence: TGCGCCAGCAGCCAAGAGAGGACAGGGGATCCCTATGGCTACACCTTC.

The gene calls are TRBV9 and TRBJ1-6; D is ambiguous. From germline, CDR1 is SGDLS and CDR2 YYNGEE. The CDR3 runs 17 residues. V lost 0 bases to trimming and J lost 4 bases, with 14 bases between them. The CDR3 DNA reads TGTGCCAGCAGCGTAGATGTGACCGCTCAGTATAATTCACCCCTCCACTTT. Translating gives CASSVDVTAQYNSPLHF.

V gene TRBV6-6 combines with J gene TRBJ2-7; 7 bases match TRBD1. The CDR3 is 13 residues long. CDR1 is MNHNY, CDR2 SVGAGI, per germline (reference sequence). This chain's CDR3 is CASSLQGSYEHYV. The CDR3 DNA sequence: TGTGCCAGCAGTTTACAGGGGTCCTACGAGCATTACGTC.

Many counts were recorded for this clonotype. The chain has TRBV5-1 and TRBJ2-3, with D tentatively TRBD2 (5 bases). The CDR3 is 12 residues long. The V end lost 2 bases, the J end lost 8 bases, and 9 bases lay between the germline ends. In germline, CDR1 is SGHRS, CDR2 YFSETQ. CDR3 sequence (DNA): TGCGCCAGCAGCTTAGACGGAGGTACGCAGTATTTT. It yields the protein CASSLDGGTQYF.

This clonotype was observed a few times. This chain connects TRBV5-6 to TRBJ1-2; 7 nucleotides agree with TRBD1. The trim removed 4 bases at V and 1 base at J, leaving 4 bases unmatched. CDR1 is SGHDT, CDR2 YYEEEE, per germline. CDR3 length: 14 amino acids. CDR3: CASSEGQVNYGYTF. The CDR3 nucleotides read TGTGCCAGCAGCGAAGGACAGGTTAACTATGGCTACACCTTC. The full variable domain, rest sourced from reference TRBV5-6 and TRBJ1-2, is DAGVTQSPTHLIKTRGQQVTLRCSPKSGHDTVSWYQQALGQGPQFIFQYYEEEERQRGNFPDRFSGHQFPNYSSELNVNALLLGDSALYLCASSEGQVNYGYTFGSGTRLTVV.

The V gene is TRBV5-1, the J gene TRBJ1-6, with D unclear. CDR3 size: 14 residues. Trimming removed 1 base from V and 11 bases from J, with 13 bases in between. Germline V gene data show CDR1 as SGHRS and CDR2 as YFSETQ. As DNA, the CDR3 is TGCGCCAGCAGCTTGTTGCTGTCTTCGACACCCCTCCACTTT. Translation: CASSLLLSSTPLHF.

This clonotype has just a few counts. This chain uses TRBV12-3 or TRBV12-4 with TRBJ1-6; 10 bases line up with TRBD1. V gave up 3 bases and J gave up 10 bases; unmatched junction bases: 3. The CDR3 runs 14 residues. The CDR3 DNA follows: TGTGCCAGCAGTTTTGACAGGGGGCGATCACCCCTCCACTTT. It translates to CASSFDRGRSPLHF.

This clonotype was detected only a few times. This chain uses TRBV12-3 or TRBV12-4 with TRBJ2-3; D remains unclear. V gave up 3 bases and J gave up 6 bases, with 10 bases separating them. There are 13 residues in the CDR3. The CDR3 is CASSFHGWDTQYF. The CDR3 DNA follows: TGTGCCAGCAGTTTTCATGGATGGGATACGCAGTATTTT.

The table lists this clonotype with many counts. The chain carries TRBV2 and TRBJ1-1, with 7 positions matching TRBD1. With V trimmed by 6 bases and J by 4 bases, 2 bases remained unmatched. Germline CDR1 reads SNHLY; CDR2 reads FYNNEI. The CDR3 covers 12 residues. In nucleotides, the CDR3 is TGTGCCAGCAGGTCAGGGGGCACTGAAGCTTTCTTT. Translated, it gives CASRSGGTEAFF. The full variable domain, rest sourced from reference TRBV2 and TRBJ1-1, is EPEVTQTPSHQVTQMGQEVILRCVPISNHLYFYWYRQILGQKVEFLVSFYNNEISEKSEIFDDQFSVERPDGSNFTLKIRSTKLEDSAMYFCASRSGGTEAFFGQGTRLTVV.

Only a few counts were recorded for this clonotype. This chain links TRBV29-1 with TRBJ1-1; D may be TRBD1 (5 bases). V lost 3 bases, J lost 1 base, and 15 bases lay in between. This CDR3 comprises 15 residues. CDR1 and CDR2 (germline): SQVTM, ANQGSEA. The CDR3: CSVEGGVRANTEAFF. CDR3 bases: TGCAGCGTTGAGGGTGGGGTCAGGGCGAACACTGAAGCTTTCTTT.

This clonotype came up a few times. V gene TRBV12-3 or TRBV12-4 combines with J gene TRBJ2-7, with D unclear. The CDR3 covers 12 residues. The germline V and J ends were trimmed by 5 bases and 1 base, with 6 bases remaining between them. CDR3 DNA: TGTGCCAGCAGTCAGGAGTCCTACGAGCAGTACTTC. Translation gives CASSQESYEQYF.